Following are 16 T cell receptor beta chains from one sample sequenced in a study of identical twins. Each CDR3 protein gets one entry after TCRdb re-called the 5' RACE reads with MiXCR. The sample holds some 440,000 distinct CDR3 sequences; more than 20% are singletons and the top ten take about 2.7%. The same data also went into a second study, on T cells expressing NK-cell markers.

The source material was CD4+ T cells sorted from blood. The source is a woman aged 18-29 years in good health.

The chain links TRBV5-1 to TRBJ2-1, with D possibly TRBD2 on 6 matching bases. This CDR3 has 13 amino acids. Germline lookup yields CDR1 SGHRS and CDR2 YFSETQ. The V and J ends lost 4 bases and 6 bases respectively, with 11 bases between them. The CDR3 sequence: CASSLDYANEQFF. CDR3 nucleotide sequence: TGCGCCAGCAGCCTGGACTACGCCAATGAGCAGTTCTTC.

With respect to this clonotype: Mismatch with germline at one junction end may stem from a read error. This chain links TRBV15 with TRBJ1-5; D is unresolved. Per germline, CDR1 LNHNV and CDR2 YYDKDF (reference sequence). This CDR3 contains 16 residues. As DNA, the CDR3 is TGTGCCACTAGCAGAGATAGGCCCGGGAACAATCAGCCCCAGCATTTT. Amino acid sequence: CATSRDRPGNNQPQHF.

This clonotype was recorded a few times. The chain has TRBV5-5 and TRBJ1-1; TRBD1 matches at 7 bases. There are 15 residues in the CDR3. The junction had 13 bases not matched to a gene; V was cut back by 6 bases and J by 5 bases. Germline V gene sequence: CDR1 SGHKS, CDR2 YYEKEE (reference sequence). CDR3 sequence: CASTLIDRAETEAFF. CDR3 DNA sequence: TGTGCCAGCACCCTGATTGACAGGGCAGAAACTGAAGCTTTCTTT.

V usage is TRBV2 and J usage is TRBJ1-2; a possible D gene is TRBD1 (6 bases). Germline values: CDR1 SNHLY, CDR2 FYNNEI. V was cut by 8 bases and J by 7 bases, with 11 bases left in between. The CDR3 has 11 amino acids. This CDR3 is CASAQGGGYTF. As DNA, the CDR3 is TGTGCCAGCGCACAGGGAGGTGGCTACACCTTC.

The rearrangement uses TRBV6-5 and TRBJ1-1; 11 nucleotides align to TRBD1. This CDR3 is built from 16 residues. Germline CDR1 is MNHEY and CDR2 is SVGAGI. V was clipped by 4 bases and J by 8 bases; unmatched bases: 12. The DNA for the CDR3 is TGTGCCAGCAGTTTCCCGGGACAGGGGGTTCTTGGGGAAGCTTTCTTT. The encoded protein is CASSFPGQGVLGEAFF.

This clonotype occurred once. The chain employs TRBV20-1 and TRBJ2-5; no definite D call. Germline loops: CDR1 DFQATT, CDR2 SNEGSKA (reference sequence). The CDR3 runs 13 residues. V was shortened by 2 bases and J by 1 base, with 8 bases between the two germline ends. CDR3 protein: CSARRNTQETQYF. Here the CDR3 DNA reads TGCAGTGCTAGAAGAAACACCCAAGAGACCCAGTACTTC.

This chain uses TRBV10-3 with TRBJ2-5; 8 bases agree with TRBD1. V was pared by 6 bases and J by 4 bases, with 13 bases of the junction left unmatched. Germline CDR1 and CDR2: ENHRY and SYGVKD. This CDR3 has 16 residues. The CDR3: CAIRTDRGNQGETQYF. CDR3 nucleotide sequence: TGTGCCATCAGAACCGACAGGGGAAACCAGGGAGAGACCCAGTACTTC.

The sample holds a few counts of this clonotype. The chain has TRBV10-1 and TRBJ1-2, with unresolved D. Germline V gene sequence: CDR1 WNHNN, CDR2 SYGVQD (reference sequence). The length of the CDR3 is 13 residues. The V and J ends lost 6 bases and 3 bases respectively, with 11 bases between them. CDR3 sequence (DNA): TGCGCCAGCAGCGGCCAGTTGGACTATGGCTACACCTTC. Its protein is CASSGQLDYGYTF.

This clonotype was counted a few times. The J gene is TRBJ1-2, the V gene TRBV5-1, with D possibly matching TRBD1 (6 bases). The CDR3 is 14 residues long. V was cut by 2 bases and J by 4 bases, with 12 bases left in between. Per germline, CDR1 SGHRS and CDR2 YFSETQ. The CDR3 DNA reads TGCGCCAGCAGCTTTGCCGGGGGCGGCTATGGCTACACCTTC. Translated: CASSFAGGGYGYTF. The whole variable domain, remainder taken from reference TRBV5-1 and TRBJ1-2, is KAGVTQTPRYLIKTRGQQVTLSCSPISGHRSVSWYQQTPGQGLQFLFEYFSETQRNKGNFPGRFSGRQFSNSRSEMNVSTLELGDSALYLCASSFAGGGYGYTFGSGTRLTVV.

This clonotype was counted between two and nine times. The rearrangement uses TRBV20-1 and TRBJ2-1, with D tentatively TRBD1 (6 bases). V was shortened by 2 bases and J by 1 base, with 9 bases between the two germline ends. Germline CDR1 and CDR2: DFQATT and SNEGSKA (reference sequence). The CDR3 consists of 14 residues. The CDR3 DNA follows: TGCAGTGCTAGAACAGGGCAATCCTACAATGAGCAGTTCTTC. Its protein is CSARTGQSYNEQFF.

CDR3 sequence reads: CASSLTGRGNTEAFF. DNA for the CDR3: TGCGCCAGCAGCCTCACGGGACGGGGAAACACTGAAGCTTTCTTT. The chain carries TRBV5-1 and TRBJ1-1; D is possibly TRBD1 (5 bases). The CDR3 has 15 amino acids. V shed 4 bases and J shed 2 bases, with 15 bases lying between them. Germline loops: CDR1 SGHRS, CDR2 YFSETQ.

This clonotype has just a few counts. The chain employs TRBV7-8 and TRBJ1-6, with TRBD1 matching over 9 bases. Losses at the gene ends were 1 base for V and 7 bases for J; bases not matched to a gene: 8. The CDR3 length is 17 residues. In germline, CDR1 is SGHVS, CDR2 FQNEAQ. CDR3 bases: TGTGCCAGCAGCTTAGTGGGGACAGGGTTTTCAAATTCACCCCTCCACTTT. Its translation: CASSLVGTGFSNSPLHF.

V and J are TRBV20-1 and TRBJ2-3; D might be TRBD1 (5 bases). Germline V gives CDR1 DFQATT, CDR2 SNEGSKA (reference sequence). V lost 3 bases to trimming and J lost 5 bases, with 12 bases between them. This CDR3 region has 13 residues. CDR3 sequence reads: CSARGRVVDTQYF. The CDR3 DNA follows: TGCAGTGCTAGGGGCAGGGTGGTAGATACGCAGTATTTT.

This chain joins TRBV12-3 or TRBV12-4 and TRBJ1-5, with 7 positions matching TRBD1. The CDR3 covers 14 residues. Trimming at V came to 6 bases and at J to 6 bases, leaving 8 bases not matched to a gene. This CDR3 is CASSLDRETQPQHF. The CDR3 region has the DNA TGTGCCAGCAGCCTCGACAGGGAAACTCAGCCCCAGCATTTT.

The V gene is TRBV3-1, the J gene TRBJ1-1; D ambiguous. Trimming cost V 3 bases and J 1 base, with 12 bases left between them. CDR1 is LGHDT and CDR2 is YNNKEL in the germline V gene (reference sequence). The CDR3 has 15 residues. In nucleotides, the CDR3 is TGTGCCAGCAGCCAGGCTACAGCGGGGAACACTGAAGCTTTCTTT. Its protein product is CASSQATAGNTEAFF. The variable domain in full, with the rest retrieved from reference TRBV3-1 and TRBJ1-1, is DTAVSQTPKYLVTQMGNDKSIKCEQNLGHDTMYWYKQDSKKFLKIMFSYNNKELIINETVPNRFSPKSPDKAHLNLHINSLELGDSAVYFCASSQATAGNTEAFFGQGTRLTVV.

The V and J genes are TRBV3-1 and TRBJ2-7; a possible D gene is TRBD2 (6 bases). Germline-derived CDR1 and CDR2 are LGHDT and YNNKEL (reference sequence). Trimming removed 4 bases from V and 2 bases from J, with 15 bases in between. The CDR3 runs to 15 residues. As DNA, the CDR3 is TGTGCCAGCAGCCGCGGGACTCTTGGAACCTACGAGCAGTACTTC. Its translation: CASSRGTLGTYEQYF.